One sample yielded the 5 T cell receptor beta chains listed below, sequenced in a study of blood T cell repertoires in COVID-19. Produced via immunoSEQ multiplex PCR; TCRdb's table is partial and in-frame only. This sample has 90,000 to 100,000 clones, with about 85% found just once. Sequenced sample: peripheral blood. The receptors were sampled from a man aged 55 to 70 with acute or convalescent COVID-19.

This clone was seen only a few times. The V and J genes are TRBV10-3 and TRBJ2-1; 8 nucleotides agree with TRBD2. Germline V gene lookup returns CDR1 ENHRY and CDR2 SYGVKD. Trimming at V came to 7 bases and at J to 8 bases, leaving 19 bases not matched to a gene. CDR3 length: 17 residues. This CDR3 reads CAIIEAGLGNPEDEQFF. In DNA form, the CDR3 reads TGTGCCATCATCGAAGCGGGACTAGGGAACCCAGAGGATGAGCAGTTCTTC.

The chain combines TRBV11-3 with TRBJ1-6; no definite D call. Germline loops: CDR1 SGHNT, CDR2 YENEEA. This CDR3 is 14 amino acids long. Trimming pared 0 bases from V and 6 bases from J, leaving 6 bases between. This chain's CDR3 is CASSLEATNSPLHF. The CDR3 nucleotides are TGTGCCAGCAGCTTAGAGGCAACTAATTCACCCCTCCACTTT.

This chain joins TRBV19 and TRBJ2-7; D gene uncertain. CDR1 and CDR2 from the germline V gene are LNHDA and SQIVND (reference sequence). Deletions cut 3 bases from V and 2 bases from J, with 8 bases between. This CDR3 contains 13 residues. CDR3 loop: CASSIQSAYEQYF. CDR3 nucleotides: TGTGCCAGTAGTATTCAGTCAGCCTACGAGCAGTACTTC. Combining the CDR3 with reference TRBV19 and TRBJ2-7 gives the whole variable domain DGGITQSPKYLFRKEGQNVTLSCEQNLNHDAMYWYRQDPGQGLRLIYYSQIVNDFQKGDIAEGYSVSREKKESFPLTVTSAQKNPTAFYLCASSIQSAYEQYFGPGTRLTVT.

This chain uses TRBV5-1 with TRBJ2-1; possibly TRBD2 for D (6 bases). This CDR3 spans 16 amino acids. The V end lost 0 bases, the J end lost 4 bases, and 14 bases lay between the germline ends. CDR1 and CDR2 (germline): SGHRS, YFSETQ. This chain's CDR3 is CASSLAEGRAYNEQFF. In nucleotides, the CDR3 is TGCGCCAGCAGCTTGGCGGAGGGAAGGGCTTACAATGAGCAGTTCTTC.

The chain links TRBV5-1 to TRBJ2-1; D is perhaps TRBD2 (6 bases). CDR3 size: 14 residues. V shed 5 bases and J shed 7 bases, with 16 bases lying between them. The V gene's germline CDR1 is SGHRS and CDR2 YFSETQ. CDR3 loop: CASRSTGTQNEQFF. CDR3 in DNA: TGCGCCAGCAGATCTACCGGGACTCAGAATGAGCAGTTCTTC.